The clone carrying this TCR beta chain was counted at least ten times. Its antigen remains unknown. Germline trimming cut 7 bases from V and 2 bases from J; bases unmatched to any gene: 5. The CDR3 contains 15 residues. The sample originates from a study of T-cell reconstitution after alpha-beta-depleted transplantation in children. Findings of the study overall: Expanded graft clones, several hundred of them, were reportedly the source of alpha-beta T cells about two months after transplant.

Unique molecular identifiers were incorporated when the TCRbeta library was constructed. TCRdb fed the PCR reads into MiXCR, producing one record per CDR3 protein. Of about 490,000 distinct CDR3 sequences listed, roughly a tenth are singletons. This sequence was found in a child under 10 years old with inherited bone marrow failure, due to receive a stem cell transplant. The specimen was PBMCs, collected before TCRalphabeta/CD19-depleted stem cell transplant. V and J are TRBV12-3 or TRBV12-4 and TRBJ2-5, with 12 bases that match TRBD2. The CDR3 region is CASTRTSGIQETQYF. CDR3 nucleotide sequence: TGTGCCAGCACAAGGACTAGCGGGATTCAAGAGACCCAGTACTTC.